The 4 T cell receptor beta chains below were found in one sample sequenced in a study of blood T cell repertoires in COVID-19. The data were produced by immunoSEQ multiplex PCR, yet TCRdb's version contains in-frame clones alone and is incomplete. The data contain 50,000 to 60,000 clones, about 80% of them singletons. The sample taken for sequencing was peripheral blood. These receptors all stem from a man in his 70s with active COVID-19.

The V gene is TRBV6-6, the J gene TRBJ2-7; 7 nucleotides agree with TRBD1. After removal of 2 bases from V and 1 base from J, the junction contained 2 bases not matched to a gene. Germline CDR1 is MNHNY and CDR2 is SVGAGI (reference sequence). The CDR3 contains 14 residues. The CDR3 sequence: CASSYGQASYEQYF. As DNA, the CDR3 is TGTGCCAGCAGTTACGGACAGGCTTCCTACGAGCAGTACTTC.

This sequence joins TRBV4-2 and TRBJ2-3; D is unclear. The CDR3 is 13 amino acids. Germline CDR1 is LGHNA and CDR2 is YNFKEQ. V was pared by 5 bases and J by 4 bases, with 10 bases between. The CDR3 sequence: CASSSPVADTQYF. CDR3 DNA: TGTGCCAGCAGCTCACCGGTAGCAGATACGCAGTATTTT.

The rearrangement uses TRBV5-6 and TRBJ2-1; 8 nucleotides align to TRBD1. V lost 0 bases to trimming and J lost 3 bases; unmatched junction nucleotides: 5. This CDR3 is 16 amino acids long. The germline gives CDR1 SGHDT, CDR2 YYEEEE. CDR3: CASSLAVGTGYNEQFF. The DNA for the CDR3 is TGTGCCAGCAGCTTGGCGGTTGGGACAGGCTACAATGAGCAGTTCTTC. Based on the CDR3 plus reference TRBV5-6 and TRBJ2-1, the full variable domain is DAGVTQSPTHLIKTRGQQVTLRCSPKSGHDTVSWYQQALGQGPQFIFQYYEEEERQRGNFPDRFSGHQFPNYSSELNVNALLLGDSALYLCASSLAVGTGYNEQFFGPGTRLTVL.

This chain connects TRBV12-1 to TRBJ2-1; no DNA check was done on the table's D call, TRBD2. TRBV12-1 is listed as a pseudogene. CDR3 size: 16 residues. CDR3 DNA sequence: TGTGCCAGCAGCTCGATAGCGGGGGGGCGCACGAATGAGCAGTTCTTC. Amino acids: CASSSIAGGRTNEQFF.